The entry below gives a single T cell receptor (beta chain) sequence along with its context. The target antigen is unknown. These data belong to a study of OX40 agonist ivuxolimab in advanced cancers. On the study more broadly: Checkpoint inhibitors had been given previously to under 50% of patients. A partial response was reached by three patients: one with hepatocellular carcinoma and two with cutaneous melanoma.

The study, taken as a whole, reports: Among the lowest levels of clonal expansion were found in partial responders at 0.1-3.0 mg/kg. CD8+ T cells averaged more expanded clones than CD4+.

The table came from immunoSEQ multiplex PCR; TCRdb's copy has only in-frame clones and leaves some out. Of 30,000 to 40,000 clones in the sample, 88% were seen once. CDR3 length: 14 amino acids. V was cut by 3 bases and J by 4 bases, with 12 bases left in between. Germline assignment: CDR1 SNHLY and CDR2 FYNNEI. This specimen was CD4+ or CD8+ T cells sorted from blood, taken in a trial of the OX40 agonist ivuxolimab. This TCR came from an adult with an advanced solid tumor such as melanoma, head and neck, liver or kidney cancer. The J gene is TRBJ1-2, the V gene TRBV2; D gene unclear. CDR3: CASSEWQNPYGYTF. CDR3 DNA sequence: TGTGCCAGCAGTGAGTGGCAGAACCCCTATGGCTACACCTTC.